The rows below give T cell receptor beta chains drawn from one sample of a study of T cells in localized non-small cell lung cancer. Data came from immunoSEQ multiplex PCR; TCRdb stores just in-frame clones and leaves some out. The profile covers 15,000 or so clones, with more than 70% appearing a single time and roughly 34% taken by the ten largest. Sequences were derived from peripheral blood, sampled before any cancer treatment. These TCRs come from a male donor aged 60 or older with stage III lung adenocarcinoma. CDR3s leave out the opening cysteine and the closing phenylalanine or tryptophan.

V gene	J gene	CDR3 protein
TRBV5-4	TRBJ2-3	ASSLTGEDTQY
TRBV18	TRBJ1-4	ASSSGQVNEKLF
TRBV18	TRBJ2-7	ASSLGTGEYEQY
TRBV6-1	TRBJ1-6	ASSEVSGGQAYNSPLH
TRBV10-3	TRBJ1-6	AISSTTGVGSPLH
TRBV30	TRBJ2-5	AWSPLAGGWSQETQY
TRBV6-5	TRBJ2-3	ASSEGTDTQY
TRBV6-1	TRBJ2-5	ASPKSEGRGETQY
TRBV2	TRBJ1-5	ATTGEISQPQH
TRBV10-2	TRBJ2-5	ASSPLTGVETQY
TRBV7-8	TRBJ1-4	ASSQGPATNEKLF
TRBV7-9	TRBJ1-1	ASSSQGKAF
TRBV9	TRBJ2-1	ASSVEGSYNEQF
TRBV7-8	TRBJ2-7	ASTLRGEQY
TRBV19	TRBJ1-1	ASSIQGGGNTEAF
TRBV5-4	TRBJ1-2	ASSAGTDYGYT
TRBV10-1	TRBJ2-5	ASSGEEETQY
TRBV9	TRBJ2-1	ASSRRTSGGPENNEQF
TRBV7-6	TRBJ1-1	ASSPQGGGTEAF